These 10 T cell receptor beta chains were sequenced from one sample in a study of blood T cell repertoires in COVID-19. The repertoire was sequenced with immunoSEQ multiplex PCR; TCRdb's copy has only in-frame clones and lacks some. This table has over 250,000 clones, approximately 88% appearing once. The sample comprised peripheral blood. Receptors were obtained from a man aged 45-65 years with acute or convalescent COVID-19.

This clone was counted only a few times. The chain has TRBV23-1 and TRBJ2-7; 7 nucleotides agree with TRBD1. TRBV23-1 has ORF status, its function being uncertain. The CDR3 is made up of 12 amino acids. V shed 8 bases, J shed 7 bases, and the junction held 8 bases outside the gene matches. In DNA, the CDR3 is TGCGCCAGCGGAAGGGGGCCTCTGGAGCAGTACTTC. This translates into CASGRGPLEQYF.

The CDR3 reads CASSLETGGSGEQYF. The DNA of the CDR3 is TGCGCCAGCAGCTTGGAGACAGGGGGCTCGGGTGAGCAGTACTTC. The chain joins TRBV5-1 to TRBJ2-7; 10 positions agree with TRBD1. J lost 7 bases, V lost 0 bases, and 7 bases had no gene match. The V gene's germline CDR1 is SGHRS and CDR2 YFSETQ. This CDR3 contains 15 residues.

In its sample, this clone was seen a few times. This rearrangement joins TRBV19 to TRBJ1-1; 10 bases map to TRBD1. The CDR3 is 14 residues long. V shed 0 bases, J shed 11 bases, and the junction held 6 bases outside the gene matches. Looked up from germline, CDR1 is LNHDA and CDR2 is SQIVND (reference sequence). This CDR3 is CASSIDRDRGEAFF. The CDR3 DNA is TGTGCCAGTAGTATAGACCGGGACAGGGGTGAGGCTTTCTTT.

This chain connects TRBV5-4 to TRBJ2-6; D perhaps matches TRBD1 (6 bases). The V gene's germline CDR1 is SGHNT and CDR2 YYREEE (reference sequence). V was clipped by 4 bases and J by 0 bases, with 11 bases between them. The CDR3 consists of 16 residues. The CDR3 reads CASSLRTDSGANVLTF. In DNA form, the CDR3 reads TGTGCCAGCAGCCTGCGGACAGACTCTGGGGCCAACGTCCTGACTTTC.

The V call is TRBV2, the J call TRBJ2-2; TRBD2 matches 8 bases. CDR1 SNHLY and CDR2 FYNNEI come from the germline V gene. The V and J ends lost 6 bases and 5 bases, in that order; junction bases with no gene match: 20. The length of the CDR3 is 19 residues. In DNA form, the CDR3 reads TGTGCCAGCAGCCCAACTCTAGTGGGAGCGGGGGTCTTAACCGGGGAGCTGTTTTTT. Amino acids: CASSPTLVGAGVLTGELFF.

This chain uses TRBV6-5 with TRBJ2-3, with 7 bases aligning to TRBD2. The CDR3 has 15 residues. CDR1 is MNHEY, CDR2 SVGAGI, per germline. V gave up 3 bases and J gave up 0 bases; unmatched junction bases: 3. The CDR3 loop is CASSYSGSSTDTQYF. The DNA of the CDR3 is TGTGCCAGCAGTTATAGCGGGTCTAGCACAGATACGCAGTATTTT.

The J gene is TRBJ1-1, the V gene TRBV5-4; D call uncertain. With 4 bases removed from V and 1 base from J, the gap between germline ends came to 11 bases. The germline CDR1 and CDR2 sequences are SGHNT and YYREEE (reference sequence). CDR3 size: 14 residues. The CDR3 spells CASSIPGRNTEAFF. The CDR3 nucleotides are TGTGCCAGCAGCATCCCAGGTAGGAACACTGAAGCTTTCTTT.

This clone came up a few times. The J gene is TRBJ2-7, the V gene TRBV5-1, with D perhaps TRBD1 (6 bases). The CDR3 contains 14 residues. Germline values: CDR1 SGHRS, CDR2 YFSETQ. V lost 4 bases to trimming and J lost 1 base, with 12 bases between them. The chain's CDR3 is CASSPTGKSYEQYF. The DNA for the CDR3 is TGCGCCAGCAGCCCCACAGGGAAGTCCTACGAGCAGTACTTC. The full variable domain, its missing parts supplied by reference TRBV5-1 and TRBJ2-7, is KAGVTQTPRYLIKTRGQQVTLSCSPISGHRSVSWYQQTPGQGLQFLFEYFSETQRNKGNFPGRFSGRQFSNSRSEMNVSTLELGDSALYLCASSPTGKSYEQYFGPGTRLTVT.

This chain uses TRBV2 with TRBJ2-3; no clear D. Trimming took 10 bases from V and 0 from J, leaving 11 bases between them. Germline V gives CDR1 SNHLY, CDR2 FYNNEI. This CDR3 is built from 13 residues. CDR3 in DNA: TGTGCCATTACCCGGTCAAGCACAGATACGCAGTATTTT. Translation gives CAITRSSTDTQYF.

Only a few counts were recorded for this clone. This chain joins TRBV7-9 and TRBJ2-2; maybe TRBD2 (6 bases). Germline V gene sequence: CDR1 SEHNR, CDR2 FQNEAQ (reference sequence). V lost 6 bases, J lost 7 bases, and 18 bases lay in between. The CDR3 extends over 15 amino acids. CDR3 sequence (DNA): TGTGCCAGCAGGCCAAAAGCCGGGGGAATCGGGGAGCTGTTTTTT. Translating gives CASRPKAGGIGELFF.